The 32 T cell receptor beta chains listed next were all sequenced from one sample in a study of OX40 agonist ivuxolimab in advanced cancers. The protocol was immunoSEQ multiplex PCR, while the TCRdb copy is restricted to in-frame clones and leaves out a portion. The sample records 45,000 to 60,000 clones, approximately 80% being singletons. The sequencing used CD4+ or CD8+ T cells sorted from blood, collected in a trial of the OX40 agonist ivuxolimab. These receptors came from an adult with an advanced solid tumor such as melanoma, head and neck, liver or kidney cancer.

The chain is built from TRBV5-6 and TRBJ1-1; 8 bases map to TRBD1. This CDR3 is 16 amino acids long. With 2 bases clipped from V and 1 base from J, the junction kept 7 bases outside the gene matches. Germline values: CDR1 SGHDT, CDR2 YYEEEE. The CDR3 loop is CASSFTGGSGNTEAFF. The CDR3 DNA reads TGTGCCAGCAGCTTTACAGGGGGGTCAGGGAACACTGAAGCTTTCTTT.

The rearrangement links TRBV18 to TRBJ1-2, with a weak D call TRBD1 (5 bases). Trimming pared 0 bases from V and 7 bases from J, leaving 12 bases between. From germline, CDR1 is KGHSH and CDR2 LQKENI. This CDR3 is 14 amino acids long. CDR3 protein: CASSPPGPRLGYTF. The CDR3 region has the DNA TGTGCCAGCTCACCACCGGGGCCCCGGCTTGGCTACACCTTC. The full variable domain, its missing parts supplied by reference TRBV18 and TRBJ1-2, is NAGVMQNPRHLVRRRGQEARLRCSPMKGHSHVYWYRQLPEEGLKFMVYLQKENIIDESGMPKERFSAEFPKEGPSILRIQQVVRGDSAAYFCASSPPGPRLGYTFGSGTRLTVV.

V and J are TRBV9 and TRBJ2-5; the D gene is possibly TRBD2 (6 bases). Germline V lookup: CDR1 SGDLS, CDR2 YYNGEE. V lost 0 bases and J 5 bases, leaving 14 bases between the germline ends. The CDR3 extends over 15 amino acids. The CDR3 DNA reads TGTGCCAGCAGCGTAGAGGGCAGGGCGGGGGAGACCCAGTACTTC. It translates to CASSVEGRAGETQYF.

This chain connects TRBV6-4 to TRBJ2-1; possible D gene TRBD2, 7 bases. The CDR3 runs to 15 residues. The V end was cut by 3 bases, the J end by 6 bases, with 15 bases between. Germline CDR1 MRHNA, CDR2 SNTAGT. The CDR3 nucleotides are TGTGCCAGCAGTGAATTTCAGGGAGGGGGCAATGAGCAGTTCTTC. It encodes CASSEFQGGGNEQFF.

This clone was counted between two and nine times. The V gene is TRBV5-4, the J gene TRBJ1-2; 9 bases agree with TRBD1. Per germline, CDR1 SGHNT and CDR2 YYREEE (reference sequence). Trimming removed 5 bases from V and 8 bases from J; junction bases left unmatched: 4. The CDR3 contains 12 residues. CDR3 in amino acids: CASSGTGWGYTF. Here the CDR3 DNA reads TGTGCCAGCAGTGGGACAGGGTGGGGCTACACCTTC.

This clone was recorded at least ten times. The V call is TRBV19, the J call TRBJ1-1; D ambiguous. V lost 4 bases to trimming and J lost 1 base, with 7 bases between them. CDR1 is LNHDA and CDR2 is SQIVND in the germline V gene (reference sequence). The CDR3 runs to 13 residues. The DNA for the CDR3 is TGTGCCAGTAGTACAACACGGAACACTGAAGCTTTCTTT. Translation: CASSTTRNTEAFF.

Here the CDR3 reads CASGLAGPNNEQFF. The CDR3, as DNA: TGCGCCAGCGGACTAGCGGGTCCTAACAATGAGCAGTTCTTC. The rearrangement links TRBV4-1 to TRBJ2-1, with 11 bases that match TRBD2. V lost 8 bases and J lost 5; bases outside the gene matches: 5. Germline V gene lookup returns CDR1 MGHRA and CDR2 YSYEKL. CDR3 length equals 14 residues.

The J gene is TRBJ2-1, the V gene TRBV9; D is ambiguous. The V gene lost 4 bases and the J gene lost 7 bases, with 15 bases spanning the gap. The CDR3 contains 14 residues. Germline assignment: CDR1 SGDLS and CDR2 YYNGEE. DNA for the CDR3: TGTGCCAGCAGCCCGGCCCTCCGGCGGAATGAGCAGTTCTTC. This encodes CASSPALRRNEQFF. Filled out from reference TRBV9 and TRBJ2-1, the complete variable domain reads DSGVTQTPKHLITATGQRVTLRCSPRSGDLSVYWYQQSLDQGLQFLIQYYNGEERAKGNILERFSAQQFPDLHSELNLSSLELGDSALYFCASSPALRRNEQFFGPGTRLTVL.

The V gene is TRBV15, the J gene TRBJ1-1; D is unresolved. The length of the CDR3 is 15 residues. Trimming took 1 base from V and 0 from J, leaving 9 bases between them. Looked up from germline, CDR1 is LNHNV and CDR2 is YYDKDF (reference sequence). CDR3 bases: TGTGCCACCAGCAGAGGCGGTTCTTTGAACACTGAAGCTTTCTTT. It yields the protein CATSRGGSLNTEAFF.

The V gene is TRBV28, the J gene TRBJ1-3; a weak D match, TRBD1 (5 bases). The V end was cut by 3 bases, the J end by 0 bases, with 9 bases between. CDR1 and CDR2 (germline): MDHEN, SYDVKM. The CDR3 contains 15 residues. The CDR3 region is CASSFYRSSGNTIYF. The CDR3 nucleotides read TGTGCCAGCAGTTTCTACAGGAGCTCTGGAAACACCATATATTTT.

The chain carries TRBV9 and TRBJ2-2; D is ambiguous. The CDR3 loop spans 12 amino acids. Trimming stripped 6 bases from V and 1 base from J, with 4 bases between. CDR1 and CDR2 (germline): SGDLS, YYNGEE. As DNA, the CDR3 is TGTGCCAGCAAGAAGAACACCGGGGAGCTGTTTTTT. Translation: CASKKNTGELFF. The full variable domain, rest sourced from reference TRBV9 and TRBJ2-2, is DSGVTQTPKHLITATGQRVTLRCSPRSGDLSVYWYQQSLDQGLQFLIQYYNGEERAKGNILERFSAQQFPDLHSELNLSSLELGDSALYFCASKKNTGELFFGEGSRLTVL.

The V and J genes are TRBV7-9 and TRBJ1-1, with D uncertain. Germline assignment: CDR1 SEHNR and CDR2 FQNEAQ (reference sequence). The V gene lost 6 bases and the J gene lost 1 base, with 12 bases spanning the gap. The CDR3 sequence is 14 residues long. The CDR3 spells CASRLLPPNTEAFF. CDR3 in DNA: TGTGCCAGCAGATTGTTGCCACCGAACACTGAAGCTTTCTTT.

The chain links TRBV13 to TRBJ1-2; a possible D gene is TRBD1 (6 bases). Germline-derived CDR1 and CDR2 are PRHDT and FYEKMQ (reference sequence). The ends were cut back, 3 bases at V and 7 bases at J, with 15 bases in the middle. CDR3 size: 14 residues. The DNA for the CDR3 is TGTGCCAGCAGCTTCCGACAGGTCGAAGGTGGCTACACCTTC. Translation: CASSFRQVEGGYTF.

The sample holds a few counts of this clone. This chain uses TRBV6-4 with TRBJ2-3; D is unresolved. CDR3 size: 13 residues. Germline V CDR1 and CDR2: MRHNA, SNTAGT. Between the trimmed V and J ends, which lost 4 bases and 2 bases, there was a span of 7 bases. In DNA form, the CDR3 reads TGTGCCAGCAGTGTAGCAGCCACAGATACGCAGTATTTT. Amino acid sequence: CASSVAATDTQYF.

V gene TRBV6-6 combines with J gene TRBJ1-5; D perhaps matches TRBD1 (5 bases). The length of the CDR3 is 16 residues. Germline V lookup: CDR1 MNHNY, CDR2 SVGAGI (reference sequence). V lost 6 bases and J 0 bases, leaving 15 bases between the germline ends. CDR3 in amino acids: CASSIQDGDSNQPQHF. The CDR3, as DNA: TGTGCCAGCAGCATACAGGACGGCGATAGCAATCAGCCCCAGCATTTT.

The chain carries TRBV10-1 and TRBJ2-7; weak D call: TRBD1 (6 bases). The germline V gene encodes CDR1 WNHNN and CDR2 SYGVQD (reference sequence). V lost 3 bases to trimming and J lost 4 bases, with 13 bases between them. The CDR3 is 14 residues long. The CDR3 nucleotides read TGCGCCAGCAGTGACCGGGACACTTCATACGAGCAGTACTTC. Its protein product is CASSDRDTSYEQYF.

This clone is a singleton in its sample. The rearrangement uses TRBV19 and TRBJ1-1; the D is unclear. This CDR3 comprises 13 residues. The germline CDR1 and CDR2 sequences are LNHDA and SQIVND (reference sequence). The V end was cut by 5 bases, the J end by 1 base, with 8 bases between. The DNA for the CDR3 is TGTGCCAGTAGTCCCTACACGAACACTGAAGCTTTCTTT. Translation: CASSPYTNTEAFF.

The genes are TRBV4-2 and TRBJ2-3; the D gene could be TRBD1 or TRBD2 (5 bases each). Looked up from germline, CDR1 is LGHNA and CDR2 is YNFKEQ. V lost 1 base and J 0 bases, leaving 8 bases between the germline ends. The CDR3 has 15 residues. The CDR3 here is CASSQGGSSTDTQYF. CDR3 sequence (DNA): TGTGCCAGCAGCCAAGGGGGGTCTAGCACAGATACGCAGTATTTT.

The chain links TRBV6-1 to TRBJ1-3, with 7 bases fitting TRBD1. CDR1 MNHNS and CDR2 SASEGT come from the germline V gene. V was clipped by 2 bases and J by 8 bases; unmatched bases: 9. This CDR3 is built from 15 residues. CDR3 nucleotide sequence: TGTGCCAGCAGTGAATCAAGGACAGGAGGATACACCATATATTTT. Its protein is CASSESRTGGYTIYF.

The genes are TRBV30 and TRBJ2-5; 9 bases agree with TRBD2. The DNA end is a closer match to TRBJ2-7, so the J assignment may be wrong. CDR3 length: 14 amino acids. Looked up from germline, CDR1 is GTSNPN and CDR2 is SVGIG (reference sequence). In nucleotides, the CDR3 is TGTGCCTGGAGTGAGGTAGCGGGAGTTTCCGAGCAGTACTTC. Its translation: CAWSEVAGVSEQYF.

This chain connects TRBV5-6 to TRBJ2-1, with TRBD2 matching 12 bases. This CDR3 spans 16 amino acids. V lost 10 bases and J lost 3; bases outside the gene matches: 11. Germline values: CDR1 SGHDT, CDR2 YYEEEE. CDR3 loop: CAAGRLAGENYNEQFF. The CDR3 DNA is TGTGCCGCAGGGAGACTAGCGGGGGAAAACTACAATGAGCAGTTCTTC.

J is TRBJ1-1 and V is TRBV29-1, with D possibly TRBD1 on 5 matching bases. The CDR3 consists of 10 residues. Germline-derived CDR1 and CDR2 are SQVTM and ANQGSEA. Trimming stripped 4 bases from V and 8 bases from J, with 8 bases between. The CDR3 DNA reads as TGCAGCGTTGGGGAGGGGGAAGCTTTCTTT. Translating gives CSVGEGEAFF.

The J gene is TRBJ2-7, the V gene TRBV27; 10 bases align to TRBD2. Germline lookup yields CDR1 MNHEY and CDR2 SMNVEV (reference sequence). This CDR3 region has 15 residues. The V gene end was trimmed by 2 bases and the J gene end by 0 bases; junction bases not matched to a gene: 1. The CDR3 protein is CASSLVAGGSYEQYF. In DNA form, the CDR3 reads TGTGCCAGCAGTTTAGTAGCGGGAGGCTCCTACGAGCAGTACTTC.

Remarks on this clone: At one boundary the junction diverges from the germline segment, which might be a read error. This chain links TRBV5-8 with TRBJ1-3; D ambiguous. Germline loops: CDR1 SGHTS, CDR2 YDEGEE. This CDR3 is 11 amino acids long. DNA of the CDR3: TGTGCCAGCAGCTTGGCATTCCCCACGGGGTTC. This gives the protein CASSLAFPTGF.

The genes are TRBV30 and TRBJ2-1; 9 nucleotides align to TRBD1. This CDR3 contains 13 residues. CDR1 is GTSNPN, CDR2 SVGIG, per germline (reference sequence). The V and J ends lost 1 base and 9 bases, in that order; junction bases with no gene match: 4. The CDR3 sequence is CAWSGTGAGEQFF. In nucleotides, the CDR3 is TGTGCCTGGAGTGGGACAGGGGCCGGTGAGCAGTTCTTC.

The V call is TRBV7-9, the J call TRBJ2-5; D is ambiguous. V was clipped by 5 bases and J by 1 base, with 14 bases between them. This CDR3 comprises 15 residues. Germline-derived CDR1 and CDR2 are SEHNR and FQNEAQ (reference sequence). The CDR3 here is CASSPTMGLQETQYF. The DNA of the CDR3 is TGTGCCAGCAGCCCTACGATGGGTCTCCAAGAGACCCAGTACTTC.

Notes on this clone: This sample also contains other DNA sequences that code for the same CDR3. The chain carries TRBV27 and TRBJ2-2; D is perhaps TRBD1 (6 bases). Trimming pared 5 bases from V and 6 bases from J, leaving 10 bases between. Per germline, CDR1 MNHEY and CDR2 SMNVEV (reference sequence). The CDR3 has 13 residues. DNA for the CDR3: TGTGCCAGCAGTCCAGGGGTCCCCGGGGAGCTGTTTTTT. Translation gives CASSPGVPGELFF.

V usage is TRBV27 and J usage is TRBJ2-7; D is ambiguous. Germline V gene lookup returns CDR1 MNHEY and CDR2 SMNVEV (reference sequence). This CDR3 has 15 amino acids. V lost 5 bases and J 6 bases, leaving 20 bases between the germline ends. CDR3 sequence reads: CASSGAQYTSFEQYF. The CDR3 nucleotides are TGTGCCAGCAGTGGCGCGCAGTATACTTCGTTCGAGCAGTACTTC.

The chain employs TRBV5-8 and TRBJ2-5; 13 bases are a match to TRBD2. This CDR3 region has 17 residues. Per germline, CDR1 SGHTS and CDR2 YDEGEE. The trim removed 4 bases at V and 1 base at J, leaving 7 bases unmatched. In DNA, the CDR3 is TGTGCCAGCAGCCAGGGACTAGCGGGATTGAGCCAAGAGACCCAGTACTTC. Residues: CASSQGLAGLSQETQYF.

The J gene is TRBJ1-1, the V gene TRBV7-6; 8 bases agree with TRBD1. The germline gives CDR1 SGHVS, CDR2 FNYEAQ. Germline trimming cut 1 base from V and 0 bases from J; bases unmatched to any gene: 4. The CDR3 runs 16 residues. CDR3 nucleotide sequence: TGTGCCAGCAGCTTAGACAGGGGGGTAATGAACACTGAAGCTTTCTTT. Residues: CASSLDRGVMNTEAFF.

V gene TRBV6-1 combines with J gene TRBJ2-5; the D gene is possibly TRBD2 (5 bases). The J call may be in error: the DNA end matches TRBJ2-7 better. CDR1 and CDR2 (germline): MNHNS, SASEGT. This CDR3 comprises 14 residues. The CDR3 spells CASSEEGSYYEQYF. Written as DNA, the CDR3 is TGTGCCAGCAGTGAAGAAGGGAGCTACTACGAGCAGTACTTC.

Only a few counts were recorded for this clone. The chain is built from TRBV2 and TRBJ2-7, with a tentative D call TRBD1 (5 bases). Trimming removed 6 bases from V and 4 bases from J, with 10 bases in between. The germline V gene encodes CDR1 SNHLY and CDR2 FYNNEI. This CDR3 is 12 amino acids long. The CDR3 reads CASRPGFYEQYF. DNA for the CDR3: TGTGCCAGCAGACCAGGGTTTTACGAGCAGTACTTC.